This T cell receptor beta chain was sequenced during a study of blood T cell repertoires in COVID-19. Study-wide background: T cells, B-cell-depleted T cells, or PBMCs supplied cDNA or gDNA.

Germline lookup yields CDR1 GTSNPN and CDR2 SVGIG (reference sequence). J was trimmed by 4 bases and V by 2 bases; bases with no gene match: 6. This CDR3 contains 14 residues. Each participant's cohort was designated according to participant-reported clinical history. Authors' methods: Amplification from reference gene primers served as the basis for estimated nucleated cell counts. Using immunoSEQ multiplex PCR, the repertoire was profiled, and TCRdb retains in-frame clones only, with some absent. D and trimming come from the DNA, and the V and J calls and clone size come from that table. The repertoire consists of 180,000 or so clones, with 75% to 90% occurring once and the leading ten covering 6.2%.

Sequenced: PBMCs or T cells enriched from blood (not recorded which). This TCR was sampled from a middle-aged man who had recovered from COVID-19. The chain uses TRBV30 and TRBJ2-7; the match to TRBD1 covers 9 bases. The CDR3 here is CAWSPTGGLYEQYF. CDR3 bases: TGTGCCTGGAGTCCCACAGGGGGCTTATACGAGCAGTACTTC.